A single TCR beta chain is shown here with its context. Its antigen is not known. RNA was extracted and reverse transcribed into cDNA as the sequencing template. Generated by immunoSEQ multiplex PCR, the TCRdb table keeps only in-frame clones and is missing some. Altogether 150,000 to 200,000 clones are present, approximately 57% being singletons, with the ten largest covering over 1%. The data derive from a study of CD8+ T cells in alopecia areata. Looking at the study overall: Treated patients were dosed with oral tofacitinib, taking 5 to 10 mg twice daily.

Treatment noted: oral pan-JAK inhibitor, 5-10 mg twice daily. In alopecia areata patients, both lesional scalp punch biopsies and peripheral blood were collected. General study results and limits: Higher clonality was seen in lesional scalp than in normal scalp, especially in alopecia totalis/universalis. Numerous expanded lesional clones remained in scalp and blood during tofacitinib.

V was cut by 6 bases and J by 1 base, with 6 bases left in between. The germline V gene encodes CDR1 ENHRY and CDR2 SYGVKD. The CDR3 covers 12 residues. J is TRBJ2-5 and V is TRBV10-3, with D perhaps TRBD2 (5 bases). The sequencing used CD4+ T cells sorted from blood, collected at week 24, from a patient treated with tofacitinib. The TCR sequence derives from a human donor with alopecia areata. Here the CDR3 DNA reads TGTGCCATCAGCGCGGGCCAAGAGACCCAGTACTTC. Translation: CAISAGQETQYF.